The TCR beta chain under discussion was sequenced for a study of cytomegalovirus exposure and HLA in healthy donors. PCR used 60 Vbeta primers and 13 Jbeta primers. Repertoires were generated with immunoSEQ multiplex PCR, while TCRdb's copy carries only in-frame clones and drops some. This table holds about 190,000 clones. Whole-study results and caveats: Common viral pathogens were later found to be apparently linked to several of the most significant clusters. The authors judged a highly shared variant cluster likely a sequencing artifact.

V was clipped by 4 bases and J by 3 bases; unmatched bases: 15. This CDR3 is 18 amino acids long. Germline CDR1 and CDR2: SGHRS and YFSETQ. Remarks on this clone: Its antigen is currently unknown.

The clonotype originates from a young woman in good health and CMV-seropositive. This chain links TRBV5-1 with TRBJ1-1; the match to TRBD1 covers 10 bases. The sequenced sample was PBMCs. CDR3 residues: CASSPRQGAIAEDTEAFF. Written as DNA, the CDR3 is TGCGCCAGCAGCCCCAGACAGGGGGCGATTGCAGAGGACACTGAAGCTTTCTTT. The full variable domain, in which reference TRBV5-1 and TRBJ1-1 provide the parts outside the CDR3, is KAGVTQTPRYLIKTRGQQVTLSCSPISGHRSVSWYQQTPGQGLQFLFEYFSETQRNKGNFPGRFSGRQFSNSRSEMNVSTLELGDSALYLCASSPRQGAIAEDTEAFFGQGTRLTVV.